The entry that follows covers one TCR beta chain sequence. Its antigen target is currently unknown. No base quality values were provided; no much bigger clone lies one nucleotide off. This entry belongs to a study of cytomegalovirus exposure and HLA in healthy donors (dated by TCRdb to about 2017). Turning to the overall study: According to an earlier analysis of 587 of the donors, about 170 million T cells yielded 100 million or so unique TCR beta sequences and more than 250 Gb of sequence data. Rather than drawing on any new phenotypic data, the later analysis identified candidate immune exposures from TCR beta sequences and the way those sequences occurred across donors. Because of strong linkage in the cohort, five DR-DQ haplotypes were treated as single units for association and clustering. The number of donors typed differed by locus, with roughly 629-640 for A, B, C, DRB1 and DQB1, around 560 for DQA1, over 600 for DPA1, and around 450 for DPB1. Donor age, sex, ethnicity and CMV serostatus were compiled alongside the repertoire data. HLA typing covered class I and class II loci at four-digit resolution. All discovery cohort repertoires had been generated using a single sequencing platform. An early release covering roughly 580 HLA-typed donors comprised about 300 gigabases of sequencing data and about 90 million unique TCR sequences. To predict cytomegalovirus infection status, the study brought together high-throughput TCR immunosequencing, statistical association of individual TCRs with disease status, and machine learning. Using immunosequencing, the study profiled T cell repertoires from 666 subjects and related those repertoires to cytomegalovirus serostatus. Along with the roughly 670-subject first cohort, a separate validation cohort of over a hundred different subjects was used. Among a few hundred genotyped donors of the cohort, an average of about 240,000 unique TCR beta nucleotide sequences were sequenced per donor, roughly 18% of them non-productive. An earlier analysis of 450 to 750 of the donors used high-throughput TCR beta sequencing to judge whether each TCR beta V gene segment behaved as functional or pseudogenic. Genome-wide SNP genotypes for about 55% of the 666 donors were used in a later genetic analysis, which treated that subset as a discovery cohort. A later analysis re-analyzed previously published TCR beta repertoires from 660 or so donors and added high-resolution HLA genotyping to study TCR occurrence patterns. The aim of the study was to test whether cataloging public T cell receptors could identify signatures of past pathogen exposure. Among the roughly 430 genotyped donors, roughly 80% belonged to the genetic ancestry cluster associated with self-reported Caucasian donors. What the authors observed across the whole study: Because HLA typing was missing for some donors at each locus, association tests included only the typed subset. The study gave a list of roughly 150 TCR beta chains associated with cytomegalovirus. This cohort had only TCR beta chains sequenced, and the lack of alpha or paired-chain data limited which features could be detected. A few of the identified cytomegalovirus-associated TCR beta chains were confirmed in vitro to be specific for cytomegalovirus antigens. In a later analysis, the rate of TCR association differed among HLA loci, with DRB1 alleles having the most associated TCRs and HLA-C alleles having the fewest. Most CMV-associated TCR beta chains appeared to be HLA-restricted in a later analysis, and the HLA associations seemed to be driven largely by CMV exposure. In a later analysis, HLA-associated TCR beta chains were found to be more clonally expanded and to have lower generation probabilities than equally common non-associated chains. A later analysis reported that several top co-occurrence clusters appeared linked to parvovirus B19, influenza, CMV and Epstein-Barr virus. A further reported finding was that TCR beta sequences accurately predicted the HLA-A and HLA-B alleles for most subjects in the first cohort. Some IMGT-functional V segments, including TRBV6-2 and TRBV6-3, could not be distinguished by the 87-base-pair reads and were therefore excluded. The authors suggested that the approach could potentially be generalized to other disease states and immunological phenotypes. The sequencing pipeline was judged likely to have produced a cluster of highly shared sequence variants as a technical artifact. In an earlier analysis of some 500 of the donors, most TCR beta V segments were observed in productive rearrangements about 87% or about 30% of the time, broadly matching IMGT annotations. For the cohort, immune exposure information was limited to CMV serostatus. Because counts were too low, about 15 rarely observed V segments, including chromosome 9 orphons, were left out of the earlier analysis of a few hundred of the donors. The presence/absence analyses assumed that sequencing depth was roughly uniform across donors, and that assumption may not be true. Strong co-occurrence of HLA alleles, especially DR and DQ, made assigning TCR associations to individual alleles difficult. A later genetic analysis reported fewer N-insertions in productive TCRs among donors in an Asian-associated ancestry cluster than the roughly 700-donor mean. An association between a missense DCLRE1C variant and V-gene and J-gene trimming of TCR beta chains was found in a later genetic analysis and replicated in an independent cohort. Linkage disequilibrium might explain the correlated functional status among segregating V segments, but an unknown experimental factor could not be ruled out. Cytomegalovirus status was reported to be diagnosed by the classifier with high specificity and sensitivity in both the original and validation cohorts. While some public TCRs were present in many individuals, most TCR sequences turned up only very rarely across donors. A later analysis associated about 18,000 TCR beta sequences with specific HLA alleles at a false discovery rate of 0.05.

V loses 4 bases, J loses 1 base, and the germline ends lie 12 bases apart. The germline V gene encodes CDR1 SGHRS and CDR2 YFSETQ. Measured from the cysteine to the phenylalanine, the CDR3 is 16 residues long. The DNA shown is the 48-base CDR3, in frame from base 1. In total, roughly 670 healthy bone marrow donors made up the cohort. At the time of sampling, all cohort members were nominally healthy, though unrecorded immune exposures were likely present. The donor tested CMV seronegative, placing the donor among the 350 to 400 seronegative members of the cohort. A peripheral blood sample was provided by each donor, and peripheral blood mononuclear cells were used for TCR beta sequencing. Genomic DNA extraction from the blood cell samples was performed with the Qiagen DNeasy Blood Extraction Kit. Receptor libraries were prepared by the immunoSEQ multiplex PCR assay. For the multiplex PCR, a mixture combining 60 forward primers for TCR Vbeta segments and 13 reverse primers for TCR Jbeta segments was used. A multiplex PCR assay on genomic DNA amplified the CDR3 region of rearranged TCR beta genes. On the Illumina HiSeq System, the amplified TCR beta libraries were sequenced as 87-base-pair reads. In the authors' own workflow: In a later analysis, approximately 74 million unique TCR beta chains were counted across the 650 to 700 repertoires, and around 11 million of these chains were shared by at least two donors. To remove PCR and sequencing errors, raw reads were error-corrected and collapsed into unique sequences using a nearest-neighbor algorithm that merged closely related sequences. Alignment of CDR3 sequences to IMGT reference sequences was used to assign V, D and J gene segments. Each retained sequence needed at least a six-nucleotide match to both a V gene segment and a J gene segment. Rearrangements were classified as productive when the CDR3 lacked stop codons and remained in frame with V and J, and all other rearrangements were classified as non-productive. CDR3 was defined according to IMGT convention as the region running from the second conserved V-encoded cysteine to the conserved J-encoded phenylalanine. In an earlier analysis of around 600 of the donors, sequences lacking an unambiguous match to a single V gene segment were excluded. In an earlier analysis of some 590 of the donors, a V segment was called functional when productive rearrangements were above 56.7%, and segregating when the standard deviation between donors exceeded 5%. To diagnose cytomegalovirus status from the catalog of TCR beta chain sequences, a statistical classification framework was built. In a later analysis, V and J genes were assigned by comparing TCR nucleotide sequences against IMGT/GENE-DB human TR gene sequences. In a later analysis, CDR3 sequences and most-parsimonious VDJ recombination scenarios were assigned using the TCRdist pipeline. A later analysis defined each TCR beta chain by its CDR3 amino acid sequence plus V-gene family, and excluded reads lacking a unique V-gene family. To address suspected cross-contamination and a sequencing artifact, a later analysis removed roughly 580 highly shared, low-generation-probability nucleotide sequences. For each public chain, a later analysis derived a clonal expansion index from normalized ranks of inferred template counts within each repertoire. In a later analysis, generation probabilities were computed using a VDJ recombination model fitted to out-of-frame rearrangements, and the results were checked against IGoR. Hypergeometric tests were used in a later analysis to score TCR-TCR, TCR-HLA and TCR-CMV co-occurrence, with a repertoire-size bias correction applied to the TCR pairs. To estimate false discovery rates, a later analysis permuted the HLA or CMV assignments 20 times. In a later analysis, co-occurring TCRs were grouped using DBSCAN, with TCRdist sequence similarity added in when clustering inside HLA-allele-positive subsets. Repertoires with fewer than 30,000 or more than 120,000 public chains, plus five repertoires with anomalous nucleotide sharing, were excluded from co-occurrence clustering. In TCRdb, the immuneACCESS table is reduced to in-frame sequences with V and J assigned. These tables do not hold every clone; where another copy was compared, an unresolved V gene accounts for under half, and the others remain unexplained. Clone size and the V and J calls come from that table; the DNA yielded D and trimming. The sample records roughly 100,000 clones, around 80% of which are singletons. 3.6% of the sample goes to the ten largest clones.

Sequencing was done on a sample of PBMCs. The rearrangement combines TRBV5-1 with TRBJ2-6, with an unclear D gene assignment. This clonotype was obtained from a man aged 55 to 70 in good health and CMV-seronegative. In nucleotides, the sequence is TGCGCCAGCAGCCTGGACCACTCGTCTGGGGCCAACGTCCTGACTTTC. This gives the protein CASSLDHSSGANVLTF.